The present entry profiles one T cell receptor beta chain with its context. The authors obtained over 98% purity in all sorted populations. Expressed TCRB transcripts were sequenced after all isolated RNA was converted to cDNA. Measured with immunoSEQ multiplex PCR; TCRdb has only the in-frame clones, and not every one. The table lists 300,000 to 450,000 clones, about 20% of them singletons, with approximately 0.046% in the top ten. These data come from a study of beta chain features in type 1 diabetes. Sequencing was done on a sample of naive CD4+ T cells from blood. The TCR originated in a woman under 30 in good health.

CDR3 bases: TGTGCCAGCAGCCCCGCCCCGTCGGTGGAGACCCAGTACTTC. This translates into CASSPAPSVETQYF. The chain recombines TRBV7-2 with TRBJ2-5, with unresolved D. Trimming left V 5 bases short and J 5 bases short, with 15 bases between. This CDR3 has 14 amino acids. Germline lookup yields CDR1 SGHTA and CDR2 FQGNSA.